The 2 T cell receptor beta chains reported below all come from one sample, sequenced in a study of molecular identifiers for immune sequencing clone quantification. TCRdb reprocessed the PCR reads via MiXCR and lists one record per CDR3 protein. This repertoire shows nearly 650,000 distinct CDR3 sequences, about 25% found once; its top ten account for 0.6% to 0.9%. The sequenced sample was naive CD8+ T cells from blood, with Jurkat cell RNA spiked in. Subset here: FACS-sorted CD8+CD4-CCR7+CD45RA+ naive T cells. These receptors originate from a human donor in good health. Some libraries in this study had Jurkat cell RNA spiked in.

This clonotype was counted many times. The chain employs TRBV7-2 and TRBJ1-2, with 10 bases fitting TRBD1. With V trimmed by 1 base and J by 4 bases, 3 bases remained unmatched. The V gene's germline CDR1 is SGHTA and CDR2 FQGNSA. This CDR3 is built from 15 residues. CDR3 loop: CASSLGTGGGYGYTF. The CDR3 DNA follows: TGTGCCAGCAGCTTAGGGACAGGGGGGGGCTATGGCTACACCTTC.

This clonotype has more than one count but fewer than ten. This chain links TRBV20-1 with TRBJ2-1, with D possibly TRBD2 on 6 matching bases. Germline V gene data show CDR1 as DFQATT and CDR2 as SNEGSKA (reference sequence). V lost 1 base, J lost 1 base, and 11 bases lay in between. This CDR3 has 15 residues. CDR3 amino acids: CSARVLASSYNEQFF. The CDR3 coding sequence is TGCAGTGCTAGAGTACTAGCCTCATCCTACAATGAGCAGTTCTTC.